Listed below are T cell receptor beta chains from one sample, sequenced in a study of T cell repertoires in cytomegalovirus infection. In TCRdb, the reads were re-called with MiXCR into one record per CDR3 protein. The sample yields 750,000 to 950,000 distinct CDR3 sequences, 25% to 35% seen once. Their recognized antigens are unknown. The specimen comprised cultured CD8+ T cells from PBMCs, sampled from culture after CMV antigen stimulation. These receptors originate from a human donor in good health (CMV status not recorded). Some clones in this sample may be carry-over from other donors' samples. Both conserved end residues are part of each CDR3. D genes are given only for firm matches. The size entry is marked missing in some rows and otherwise reads once, few, many or a size class.

j_call clone_size d_call v_call cdr3_aa cdr3_nt
TRBJ2-3 NA NA TRBV7-9 CASSSSEGGVGSDTQYF TGTGCCAGCAGCTCAAGCGAGGGGGGAGTTGGGTCAGATACGCAGTATTTT
TRBJ2-1 few NA TRBV28 CASSLPGPSVNEQFF TGTGCCAGCAGTTTACCAGGGCCGTCCGTGAATGAGCAGTTCTTC
TRBJ2-2 few TRBD2 TRBV20-1 CSAPLTSGGGTGELFF TGCAGTGCTCCCTTGACTAGCGGGGGAGGCACCGGGGAGCTGTTTTTT
TRBJ2-1 NA TRBD1 TRBV9 CASSVGGGSEQFF TGTGCCAGCAGCGTAGGAGGGGGCAGTGAGCAGTTCTTC
TRBJ2-1 NA NA TRBV7-8 CASSFNIEQFF TGTGCCAGCAGCTTCAATATTGAGCAGTTCTTC
TRBJ1-1 NA TRBD1 TRBV7-9 CASSSLTGGHRNTEAFF TGTGCCAGCAGCTCCTTAACAGGGGGCCATCGAAACACTGAAGCTTTCTTT
TRBJ2-7 many TRBD2 TRBV7-2 CASSFWTSGDEQYF TGTGCCAGCAGCTTCTGGACTAGCGGGGATGAGCAGTACTTC
TRBJ2-3 NA NA TRBV7-2 CASSPSGGILTDTQYF TGTGCCAGCAGCCCCAGCGGAGGGATCCTAACAGATACGCAGTATTTT
TRBJ2-7 few NA TRBV19 CASNPTTGLDEQYF TGTGCCAGTAATCCCACCACAGGGCTCGACGAGCAGTACTTC
TRBJ1-1 NA NA TRBV12-3/TRBV12-4 CASSLNGGVTEAFF TGTGCCAGCAGTTTAAACGGGGGGGTCACTGAAGCTTTCTTT
TRBJ2-3 many TRBD1 TRBV5-1 CASSLGQGADTQYF TGTGCCAGCAGCTTAGGACAGGGTGCAGATACGCAGTATTTT
TRBJ2-7 NA NA TRBV20-1 CSAPNTRVSSYEQYF TGCAGTGCTCCTAATACGAGGGTGAGCTCCTACGAGCAGTACTTC
TRBJ2-2 few NA TRBV27 CASSVLGNTGELFF TGTGCCAGCTCGGTCCTGGGGAACACCGGGGAGCTGTTTTTT
TRBJ1-4 NA NA TRBV10-3 CAIRTGTDSNEKLFF TGTGCCATCAGGACCGGGACGGATTCTAATGAAAAACTGTTTTTT
TRBJ2-7 NA NA TRBV7-2 CASSLSFTNYF TGTGCCAGCAGCTTATCCTTCACAAACTACTTC
TRBJ2-1 once NA TRBV27 CATFRGGNYNEQFF TGTGCCACCTTCCGGGGTGGGAATTACAATGAGCAGTTCTTC
TRBJ2-5 many NA TRBV7-2 CASTQGIPPSETQYF TGTGCCAGCACCCAAGGAATTCCTCCCTCGGAGACCCAGTACTTC
TRBJ1-5 few NA TRBV15 CATSPAGNQPQHF TGTGCCACCAGCCCTGCGGGCAATCAGCCCCAGCATTTT
TRBJ1-1 NA NA TRBV6-1 CASPSGGESGLNTEAFF TGTGCCAGCCCCTCGGGGGGGGAATCCGGTCTGAACACTGAAGCTTTCTTT
TRBJ2-1 NA TRBD2 TRBV28 CASSFRLRGGEYNEQFF TGTGCCAGCAGTTTTCGGTTACGGGGGGGTGAGTACAATGAGCAGTTCTTC
TRBJ2-5 NA NA TRBV7-8 CASSLPPGGETQYF TGTGCCAGCAGCCTCCCCCCCGGGGGAGAGACCCAGTACTTC
TRBJ2-2 NA TRBD1 TRBV24-1 CATSDHRGAGELFF TGTGCCACCAGTGATCACAGGGGGGCCGGGGAGCTGTTTTTT
TRBJ1-1 NA TRBD1 TRBV13 CASSYDRGATEAFF TGTGCCAGCAGCTATGACAGGGGGGCGACTGAAGCTTTCTTT
TRBJ2-3 few NA TRBV7-9 CASAPGDTQYF TGTGCCAGCGCTCCAGGAGATACGCAGTATTTT
TRBJ2-1 NA NA TRBV2 CASSDPASFYNEQFF TGTGCCAGCAGTGACCCGGCCAGTTTTTACAATGAGCAGTTCTTC
TRBJ2-3 NA NA TRBV7-9 CASSPWRTTDTQYF TGTGCCAGCAGCCCATGGCGGACCACAGATACGCAGTATTTT
TRBJ2-1 NA NA TRBV10-3 CAISEGLNYNEQFF TGTGCCATCAGTGAGGGACTCAACTACAATGAGCAGTTCTTC
TRBJ1-3 NA NA TRBV19 CASAESGGNTIYF TGTGCCAGTGCCGAATCAGGTGGAAACACCATATATTTT
TRBJ1-1 NA TRBD1 TRBV4-2 CASSQPREGGVTEAFF TGTGCCAGCAGCCAACCTCGGGAAGGGGGCGTAACTGAAGCTTTCTTT
TRBJ1-1 many TRBD1 TRBV5-4 CASSPPIRQGMNTEAFF TGTGCCAGCAGCCCGCCCATCCGACAGGGGATGAACACTGAAGCTTTCTTT
TRBJ2-3 few NA TRBV24-1 CATSGGPYTDTQYF TGTGCCACCAGTGGGGGGCCCTACACAGATACGCAGTATTTT
TRBJ1-1 NA NA TRBV4-3 CASSQDPDWGMNTEAFF TGCGCCAGCAGCCAAGATCCCGACTGGGGTATGAACACTGAAGCTTTCTTT
TRBJ2-5 NA TRBD2 TRBV7-8 CASSRPPSGGAETQYF TGTGCCAGCAGCCGCCCTCCTAGCGGGGGGGCAGAGACCCAGTACTTC
TRBJ1-3 many NA TRBV7-9 CASSQVGAGNTIYF TGTGCCAGCAGCCAAGTAGGGGCTGGAAACACCATATATTTT
TRBJ2-2 NA NA TRBV2 CASGDRINTGELFF TGTGCCAGCGGTGACAGGATAAACACCGGGGAGCTGTTTTTT
TRBJ2-1 NA TRBD1 TRBV7-6 CASSSLQGAPYNEQFF TGTGCCAGCAGCTCCCTACAGGGGGCCCCATACAATGAGCAGTTCTTC
TRBJ2-2 NA NA TRBV4-1 CASSQAGPVPGELFF TGCGCCAGCAGCCAAGCGGGACCCGTGCCCGGGGAGCTGTTTTTT
TRBJ1-1 many NA TRBV7-2 CASSLAGAGPFTEAFF TGTGCCAGCAGCTTAGCGGGCGCAGGACCCTTCACTGAAGCTTTCTTT
TRBJ2-1 NA NA TRBV29-1 CSTGGGAPYNEQFF TGCAGCACTGGTGGGGGGGCTCCGTACAATGAGCAGTTCTTC
TRBJ2-7 few NA TRBV5-4 CASSFTGRSYEQYF TGTGCCAGCAGCTTTACAGGTCGATCCTACGAGCAGTACTTC
TRBJ1-1 NA NA TRBV4-1 CASSQGSLNTEAFF TGCGCCAGCAGCCAAGGTTCTCTGAACACTGAAGCTTTCTTT
TRBJ2-4 NA NA TRBV7-9 CASSPQAAGLAKNIQYF TGTGCCAGCAGCCCGCAAGCGGCAGGACTAGCCAAAAACATTCAGTACTTC
TRBJ2-3 NA TRBD2 TRBV3-1 CASSQPRTSGDLIRTDTQYF TGTGCCAGCAGCCAGCCAAGGACTAGCGGTGACCTTATCCGCACAGATACGCAGTATTTT
TRBJ2-2 NA TRBD2 TRBV12-3/TRBV12-4 CASTAGGIRAGELFF TGTGCCAGCACGGCCGGGGGGATTAGGGCCGGGGAGCTGTTTTTT
TRBJ2-7 few TRBD1 TRBV12-5 CASGAGQATYEQYF TGTGCTAGTGGAGCCGGACAGGCAACCTACGAGCAGTACTTC
TRBJ1-1 NA TRBD1 TRBV27 CASSFGTGTTEAFF TGTGCCAGCAGTTTCGGGACAGGGACCACTGAAGCTTTCTTT
TRBJ1-1 NA NA TRBV4-2 CASSQDHWGTEAFF TGTGCCAGCAGTCAAGATCATTGGGGCACTGAAGCTTTCTTT
TRBJ1-1 NA NA TRBV6-1 CASSSGPFEEAFF TGTGCCAGCAGTTCCGGACCTTTTGAGGAAGCTTTCTTT
TRBJ2-1 few NA TRBV4-1 CASSQELGQGRRGQFF TGCGCCAGCAGCCAAGAATTAGGGCAGGGGAGGAGGGGGCAGTTCTTC
TRBJ2-4 few TRBD2 TRBV7-9 CASSWGGAKNIQYF TGTGCCAGCAGCTGGGGGGGGGCCAAAAACATTCAGTACTTC
TRBJ1-1 few NA TRBV20-1 CSASKSYGYTEAFF TGCAGTGCTAGTAAGTCGTATGGGTACACTGAAGCTTTCTTT
TRBJ1-3 NA NA TRBV27 CASSLSTGRGNTIYF TGTGCCAGCAGTTTATCAACGGGGCGAGGAAACACCATATATTTT
TRBJ2-1 few NA TRBV28 CASSWGRYNEQFF TGTGCCAGCAGTTGGGGGCGTTACAATGAGCAGTTCTTC
TRBJ1-5 many TRBD1 TRBV7-8 CASSLGTGETGQPQHF TGTGCCAGCAGCTTAGGTACAGGGGAGACGGGTCAGCCCCAGCATTTT